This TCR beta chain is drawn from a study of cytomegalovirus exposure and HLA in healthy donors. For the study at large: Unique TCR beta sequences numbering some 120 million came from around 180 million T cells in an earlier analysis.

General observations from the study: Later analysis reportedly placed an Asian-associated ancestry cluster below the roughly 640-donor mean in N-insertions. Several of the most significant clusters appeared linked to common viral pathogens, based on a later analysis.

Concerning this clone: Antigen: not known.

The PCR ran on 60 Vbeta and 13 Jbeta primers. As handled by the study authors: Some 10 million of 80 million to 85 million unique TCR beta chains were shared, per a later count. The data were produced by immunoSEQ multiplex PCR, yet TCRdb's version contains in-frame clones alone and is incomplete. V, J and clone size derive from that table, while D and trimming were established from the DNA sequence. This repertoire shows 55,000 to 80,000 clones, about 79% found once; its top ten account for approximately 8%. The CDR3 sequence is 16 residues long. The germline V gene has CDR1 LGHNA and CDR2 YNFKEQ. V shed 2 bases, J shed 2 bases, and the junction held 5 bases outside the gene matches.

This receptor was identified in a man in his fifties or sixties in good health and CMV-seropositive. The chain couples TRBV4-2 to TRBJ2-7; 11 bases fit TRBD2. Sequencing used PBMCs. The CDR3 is CASSQLLAGGPYEQYF. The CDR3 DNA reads TGTGCCAGCAGCCAACTTTTAGCGGGAGGGCCCTACGAGCAGTACTTC.